The 27 T cell receptor beta chains reported below all come from one sample, sequenced in a study of identical twins. TCRdb reanalysed the 5' RACE reads using MiXCR and keeps one entry per CDR3 protein. Of approximately 600,000 distinct CDR3 sequences in the sample, around 7.5% were seen once. These data are also associated with another study on yellow fever vaccine responses in identical twins.

The specimen was PBMCs. Receptor source: a woman between 18 and 29 years old in good health.

The V gene is TRBV5-1, the J gene TRBJ1-2; a possible D gene is TRBD1 (5 bases). Per the germline V gene, CDR1 is SGHRS and CDR2 is YFSETQ. V lost 0 bases, J lost 7 bases, and 19 bases lay in between. The CDR3 is made up of 16 amino acids. CDR3 protein: CASSLGSSGTDIGYTF. The CDR3, as DNA: TGCGCCAGCAGCTTGGGGAGCAGTGGGACTGATATTGGCTACACCTTC.

This clonotype has a handful of counts. The rearrangement joins TRBV7-9 to TRBJ1-2; weak D call: TRBD1 (5 bases). Germline V gene lookup returns CDR1 SEHNR and CDR2 FQNEAQ (reference sequence). CDR3 size: 15 residues. V was clipped by 4 bases and J by 8 bases, with 20 bases between them. CDR3 region: CASSSLLGETQGYTF. CDR3 nucleotides: TGTGCCAGCAGCTCACTGCTAGGGGAAACTCAAGGCTACACCTTC.

The V gene is TRBV7-9, the J gene TRBJ1-1; 7 bases fit TRBD1. V lost 5 bases and J lost 3; bases outside the gene matches: 9. The CDR3 is 15 residues long. Germline CDR1 reads SEHNR; CDR2 reads FQNEAQ (reference sequence). This chain's CDR3 is CASSSTGAGYTEAFF. The CDR3 DNA reads TGTGCCAGCAGCAGTACAGGGGCGGGGTACACTGAAGCTTTCTTT.

The chain links TRBV20-1 to TRBJ2-7, with 10 bases aligning to TRBD1. Germline CDR1 reads DFQATT; CDR2 reads SNEGSKA (reference sequence). The V gene end was trimmed by 5 bases and the J gene end by 11 bases; junction bases not matched to a gene: 9. CDR3 length: 12 amino acids. CDR3 nucleotide sequence: TGCAGTGCTCAGGACAGGGGGTTGAGGAAGTACTTC. This gives the protein CSAQDRGLRKYF.

This clonotype showed up just a few times. The V and J genes are TRBV10-3 and TRBJ2-7; possible D gene TRBD1, 6 bases. This CDR3 region has 17 residues. In germline, CDR1 is ENHRY, CDR2 SYGVKD. The V end was cut by 5 bases, the J end by 2 bases, with 22 bases between. The CDR3 is CAISQGGSGAGTYEQYF. DNA of the CDR3: TGTGCCATCAGTCAAGGGGGAAGTGGGGCTGGAACCTACGAGCAGTACTTC.

This clonotype was counted ten times or more. The J gene is TRBJ2-3, the V gene TRBV20-1; D is unresolved. The germline CDR1 and CDR2 sequences are DFQATT and SNEGSKA (reference sequence). V dropped 4 bases and J dropped 6 bases, with 17 bases sitting between them. The CDR3 runs to 14 residues. The CDR3 DNA is TGCAGTGCTACCCCCGCCTCGTTAGCTGATACGCAGTATTTT. It is translated as CSATPASLADTQYF.

This chain connects TRBV6-5 to TRBJ2-7; D tentatively reads TRBD1 or TRBD2 (6 bases each). This CDR3 region has 18 residues. V was cut by 0 bases and J by 4 bases, with 22 bases left in between. Germline CDR1 reads MNHEY; CDR2 reads SVGAGI. The CDR3 DNA reads TGTGCCAGCAGTTACTCCTTTCATAGCGGCAGGGACATATACGAGCAGTACTTC. Its protein product is CASSYSFHSGRDIYEQYF.

This clonotype was seen repeatedly, ten times or more. This sequence joins TRBV4-2 and TRBJ2-5; no clear D. Germline V CDR1 and CDR2: LGHNA, YNFKEQ. V was shortened by 4 bases and J by 1 base, with 16 bases between the two germline ends. The CDR3 contains 16 residues. The CDR3 here is CASSPLVAGSQETQYF. The CDR3 coding sequence is TGTGCCAGCAGCCCACTTGTAGCAGGAAGCCAAGAGACCCAGTACTTC.

This clonotype was observed a handful of times. The chain joins TRBV20-1 to TRBJ2-2, with a tentative D call TRBD1 (5 bases). Trimming removed 3 bases from V and 6 bases from J, with 11 bases in between. The CDR3 has 13 residues. Germline-derived CDR1 and CDR2 are DFQATT and SNEGSKA (reference sequence). This CDR3 is CSASKNRPGELFF. In DNA, the CDR3 is TGCAGTGCTAGCAAAAACAGGCCCGGGGAGCTGTTTTTT.

This clonotype has only a few counts. The chain couples TRBV20-1 to TRBJ2-1; D not certain. Trimming took off 3 bases at V and 4 bases at J, with 13 bases between the two ends. Germline V gene data show CDR1 as DFQATT and CDR2 as SNEGSKA (reference sequence). The CDR3 is 14 residues long. In DNA form, the CDR3 reads TGCAGTGCTAGTGATTACGTTGGTTACAATGAGCAGTTCTTC. This gives the protein CSASDYVGYNEQFF.

The sample holds a few counts of this clonotype. The genes are TRBV5-1 and TRBJ2-3; 8 bases fit TRBD2. The V gene end was trimmed by 4 bases and the J gene end by 4 bases; junction bases not matched to a gene: 11. The CDR3 loop spans 16 amino acids. The germline V gene has CDR1 SGHRS and CDR2 YFSETQ. The DNA for the CDR3 is TGCGCCAGCAGCACAAGGGATGGAGCGGGAGCAGATACGCAGTATTTT. Residues: CASSTRDGAGADTQYF.

Many counts were recorded for this clonotype. Here the CDR3 reads CASSPRTSETQYF. Written as DNA, the CDR3 is TGCGCCAGCAGCCCACGGACTAGCGAGACCCAGTACTTC. V is TRBV5-1 and J is TRBJ2-5; 8 bases line up with TRBD2. The V and J ends lost 4 bases and 5 bases, in that order; junction bases with no gene match: 4. This CDR3 comprises 13 residues. Germline values: CDR1 SGHRS, CDR2 YFSETQ.

The CDR3: CASSLSGQGGNTQYF. CDR3 DNA: TGTGCCAGCAGTTTAAGCGGCCAGGGTGGTAATACGCAGTATTTT. V gene TRBV12-3 or TRBV12-4 combines with J gene TRBJ2-3, with D perhaps TRBD1 or TRBD2 (5 bases each). The CDR3 has 15 residues. Trimming stripped 2 bases from V and 7 bases from J, with 16 bases between.

This clonotype was counted ten times or more. V gene TRBV6-5 combines with J gene TRBJ1-3, with D perhaps TRBD1 (5 bases). CDR1 is MNHEY and CDR2 is SVGAGI in the germline V gene. This CDR3 spans 16 amino acids. Trimming took off 0 bases at V and 2 bases at J, with 11 bases between the two ends. CDR3 nucleotide sequence: TGTGCCAGCAGTTACTCTGACACGGGGCCTGGAAACACCATATATTTT. Protein: CASSYSDTGPGNTIYF.

There are many counts of this clonotype. The rearrangement joins TRBV25-1 to TRBJ1-1; D remains unclear. Germline V CDR1 and CDR2: MGHDK, SYGVNS. Deletions cut 3 bases from V and 6 bases from J, with 8 bases between. The CDR3 runs to 12 residues. The CDR3 region is CASSEGFSEAFF. DNA for the CDR3: TGTGCCAGCAGTGAGGGATTCTCTGAAGCTTTCTTT. Full variable domain (rest looked up from reference TRBV25-1 and TRBJ1-1): EADIYQTPRYLVIGTGKKITLECSQTMGHDKMYWYQQDPGMELHLIHYSYGVNSTEKGDLSSESTVSRIRTEHFPLTLESARPSHTSQYLCASSEGFSEAFFGQGTRLTVV.

In this sample, this clonotype turned up a few times. The chain links TRBV7-9 to TRBJ2-1; D might be TRBD1 (6 bases). Germline loops: CDR1 SEHNR, CDR2 FQNEAQ (reference sequence). The CDR3 consists of 16 residues. Trimming removed 5 bases from V and 3 bases from J, with 17 bases in between. CDR3 coding DNA: TGTGCCAGCAGCGACGCTCTATCGACAGGCTACAATGAGCAGTTCTTC. Amino acids: CASSDALSTGYNEQFF. The full variable domain, with the rest looked up from reference TRBV7-9 and TRBJ2-1, is DTGVSQNPRHKITKRGQNVTFRCDPISEHNRLYWYRQTLGQGPEFLTYFQNEAQLEKSRLLSDRFSAERPKGSFSTLEIQRTEQGDSAMYLCASSDALSTGYNEQFFGPGTRLTVL.

This clonotype appeared a few times. The CDR3 is CAISESTRERDTQYF. CDR3 DNA sequence: TGTGCCATCAGTGAGTCGACCCGTGAACGAGATACGCAGTATTTT. The rearrangement links TRBV10-3 to TRBJ2-3; no firm D call. CDR1 is ENHRY and CDR2 is SYGVKD in the germline V gene. This CDR3 has 15 residues. V was shortened by 0 bases and J by 5 bases, with 12 bases between the two germline ends.

The J gene is TRBJ2-7, the V gene TRBV14; D perhaps matches TRBD2 (5 bases). The CDR3 is 16 residues long. V lost 5 bases to trimming and J lost 2 bases, with 19 bases between them. The germline CDR1 and CDR2 sequences are SGHDN and FVKESK. CDR3 in amino acids: CASSKKEVDCTYEQYV. For the CDR3, the DNA is TGTGCCAGCAGCAAGAAAGAGGTGGACTGCACCTACGAGCAGTACGTC.

This clonotype has just a few counts. J is TRBJ1-6 and V is TRBV5-6, with D possibly matching TRBD1 (6 bases). This CDR3 has 14 residues. CDR1 is SGHDT and CDR2 is YYEEEE in the germline V gene. Trimming pared 2 bases from V and 8 bases from J, leaving 11 bases between. The CDR3 DNA follows: TGTGCCAGCAGCTTATTACAGGGCGATTCACCCCTCCACTTT. Translation: CASSLLQGDSPLHF.

The rearrangement uses TRBV12-3 or TRBV12-4 and TRBJ1-4; maybe TRBD1 (6 bases). Trimming took off 5 bases at V and 3 bases at J, with 13 bases between the two ends. There are 15 residues in the CDR3. The CDR3 loop reads CASSKQGTANEKLFF. The CDR3 coding sequence is TGTGCCAGCAGTAAACAGGGAACGGCTAATGAAAAACTGTTTTTT.

This clonotype has a handful of counts. The chain carries TRBV12-3 or TRBV12-4 and TRBJ1-3; no clear D gene. This CDR3 has 13 residues. V shed 6 bases and J shed 0 bases, with 6 bases lying between them. The CDR3 bases are TGTGCCAGCAGCACCCTCTCTGGAAACACCATATATTTT. Translating it yields CASSTLSGNTIYF.

V usage is TRBV18 and J usage is TRBJ2-2; weak D call: TRBD1 (5 bases). CDR3 length: 14 residues. Trimming took 2 bases from V and 5 from J, leaving 9 bases between them. Per germline, CDR1 KGHSH and CDR2 LQKENI. As DNA, the CDR3 is TGTGCCAGCTCACCAGGGGCCGCGACCGGGGAGCTGTTTTTT. Encoded protein: CASSPGAATGELFF.

The rearrangement uses TRBV27 and TRBJ2-2; no definite D call. The CDR3 extends over 16 amino acids. Trimming cost V 0 bases and J 3 bases, with 11 bases left between them. Germline V gene lookup returns CDR1 MNHEY and CDR2 SMNVEV (reference sequence). The CDR3 reads CASSLSGTAHTGELFF. In nucleotides, the CDR3 is TGTGCCAGCAGTTTATCGGGAACAGCTCACACCGGGGAGCTGTTTTTT.

This clonotype came up many times. The rearrangement uses TRBV5-1 and TRBJ1-1; D ambiguous. The CDR3 totals 13 residues. CDR1 and CDR2 (germline): SGHRS, YFSETQ. With 5 bases removed from V and 6 bases from J, the gap between germline ends came to 14 bases. The CDR3 is CASRNSENAEAFF. The CDR3 DNA reads TGCGCCAGCAGAAACAGTGAAAACGCTGAAGCTTTCTTT. The whole variable domain, filled in from reference TRBV5-1 and TRBJ1-1, reads KAGVTQTPRYLIKTRGQQVTLSCSPISGHRSVSWYQQTPGQGLQFLFEYFSETQRNKGNFPGRFSGRQFSNSRSEMNVSTLELGDSALYLCASRNSENAEAFFGQGTRLTVV.

This clonotype was seen more than once but under ten times. The chain is built from TRBV14 and TRBJ2-5; D might be TRBD2 (5 bases). The ends were cut back, 4 bases at V and 2 bases at J, with 14 bases in the middle. The CDR3 is made up of 15 amino acids. Germline CDR1 SGHDN, CDR2 FVKESK. CDR3 DNA: TGTGCCAGCAGCCGAAAAGGAAGCGGTCAAGAGACCCAGTACTTC. It encodes CASSRKGSGQETQYF.

The chain combines TRBV3-1 with TRBJ2-5; TRBD1 is a possible D gene (5 bases). V was pared by 8 bases and J by 1 base, with 17 bases between. CDR1 and CDR2 (germline): LGHDT, YNNKEL (reference sequence). There are 15 residues in the CDR3. The CDR3 DNA reads TGTGCCAGCTGCAAAGATGTGACAGTCCAAGAGACCCAGTACTTC. The encoded protein is CASCKDVTVQETQYF.

The CDR3 sequence is CASSFSAGTVKDEKLFF. The CDR3 nucleotides are TGCGCCAGCAGCTTCTCCGCCGGGACAGTAAAGGATGAAAAACTGTTTTTT. The chain carries TRBV5-1 and TRBJ1-4, with 7 nucleotides matching TRBD1. Trimming took 2 bases from V and 6 from J; bases not matched to a gene: 13. The CDR3 has 17 residues. Germline CDR1 is SGHRS and CDR2 is YFSETQ.